Each of the 10 T cell receptor beta chains below was sequenced from the same sample in a study of blood T cell repertoires in COVID-19. Repertoires were generated with immunoSEQ multiplex PCR, while TCRdb's copy carries only in-frame clones and drops some. The data hold 150,000 or so clones, with approximately 87% observed a single time. Sequences were obtained from peripheral blood. These receptors were obtained from a woman in her 70s with COVID-19, enrolled during active disease.

The V call is TRBV5-1, the J call TRBJ2-1; TRBD2 aligns across 8 bases. Trimming took 5 bases from V and 7 from J; bases not matched to a gene: 11. Germline loops: CDR1 SGHRS, CDR2 YFSETQ. The CDR3 contains 15 residues. CDR3 coding DNA: TGCGCCAGCAGTCCATCTCCAGCGGGGGTTAATGAGCAGTTCTTC. Amino acids: CASSPSPAGVNEQFF.

The gene calls are TRBV5-1 and TRBJ1-3, with TRBD1 matching 7 bases. The CDR3 has 17 amino acids. Germline lookup yields CDR1 SGHRS and CDR2 YFSETQ. With V trimmed by 1 base and J by 4 bases, 11 bases remained unmatched. The CDR3 here is CASSLYSRDSEGNTIYF. The CDR3 DNA sequence: TGCGCCAGCAGCTTGTATAGTCGGGACAGTGAGGGAAACACCATATATTTT.

The J gene is TRBJ1-4, the V gene TRBV18, with D perhaps TRBD1 (5 bases). This CDR3 region has 13 residues. V was pared by 4 bases and J by 10 bases, with 13 bases between. From germline, CDR1 is KGHSH and CDR2 LQKENI. The CDR3 reads CASSQDGGGKLFF. The CDR3 nucleotides read TGTGCCAGCTCACAGGACGGGGGAGGAAAACTGTTTTTT.

The gene calls are TRBV7-9 and TRBJ2-7; 7 bases are a match to TRBD1. V lost 3 bases to trimming and J lost 5 bases; unmatched junction nucleotides: 4. This CDR3 comprises 13 residues. Germline values: CDR1 SEHNR, CDR2 FQNEAQ (reference sequence). CDR3: CASSLQGGNEQYF. The CDR3, as DNA: TGTGCCAGCAGCTTGCAAGGGGGCAACGAGCAGTACTTC.

The V gene is TRBV10-2, the J gene TRBJ2-1; a possible D gene is TRBD1 (6 bases). The length of the CDR3 is 15 residues. CDR1 is WSHSY and CDR2 is SAAADI in the germline V gene. V dropped 4 bases and J dropped 4 bases, with 14 bases sitting between them. The CDR3 DNA reads as TGCGCCAGCAGTGCGCAGGGTAGGGGGTACAATGAGCAGTTCTTC. It specifies CASSAQGRGYNEQFF.

This chain joins TRBV2 and TRBJ1-2, with D unresolved. The germline V gene has CDR1 SNHLY and CDR2 FYNNEI. With 4 bases removed from V and 4 bases from J, the gap between germline ends came to 4 bases. There are 11 residues in the CDR3. CDR3 amino acids: CASSAGYGYTF. CDR3 sequence (DNA): TGTGCCAGCAGTGCGGGCTATGGCTACACCTTC.

This chain connects TRBV7-9 to TRBJ1-5; TRBD1 might be the D (6 bases). The CDR3 is 14 residues long. Germline CDR1 reads SEHNR; CDR2 reads FQNEAQ (reference sequence). V was shortened by 6 bases and J by 5 bases, with 14 bases between the two germline ends. The CDR3 DNA reads as TGTGCCAGCAGACTGGACAGTATCGATCAGCCCCAGCATTTT. Its translation: CASRLDSIDQPQHF.

V usage is TRBV7-3 and J usage is TRBJ2-1; D might be TRBD2 (9 bases). V was shortened by 5 bases and J by 10 bases, with 21 bases between the two germline ends. Germline assignment: CDR1 SGHTA and CDR2 FQGTGA. This CDR3 has 15 residues. The CDR3 bases are TGTGCCAGCAGCCCCCTAGCGGGGCCAGGGGGCGAGCAGTTCTTC. Translated, it gives CASSPLAGPGGEQFF.

The V gene is TRBV1, the J gene TRBJ2-1; the DNA was not compared with TRBD2, the D call given in the table. TRBV1 is listed as a pseudogene. The CDR3 totals 13 residues. This CDR3 reads CTSRPSAGNEQFF. DNA for the CDR3: TGCACCAGCAGGCCTAGCGCGGGCAATGAGCAGTTCTTC.

V gene TRBV5-5 combines with J gene TRBJ1-5, with TRBD1 as a possible D gene (5 bases). V dropped 0 bases and J dropped 4 bases, with 8 bases sitting between them. This CDR3 has 14 residues. Germline V gives CDR1 SGHKS, CDR2 YYEKEE (reference sequence). Here the CDR3 DNA reads TGTGCCAGCAGCTTGGGACAGTTTAATCAGCCCCAGCATTTT. This translates into CASSLGQFNQPQHF.